This T cell receptor beta chain originates from a study of glioma-infiltrating T cells after dendritic cell vaccination. Looking at the study overall: Monocyte-derived dendritic cells, cultured six to seven days with IL-4 and GM-CSF, were pulsed with autologous tumor lysate. Patients received three intradermal dendritic cell vaccine injections at biweekly intervals. General observations from the study: Patients with more pretreatment TILs had longer time to progression and survival.

This sample's time point: after dendritic cell vaccination, including at tumor progression/relapse. The immunoSEQ assay amplified TCRB CDR3 from up to 2 ug DNA. Sequencing used immunoSEQ multiplex PCR; TCRdb keeps in-frame clones, though not all of them. The repertoire holds about 87,000 clones, with about four fifths as singletons. A remark on this clone: Its matching antigen is unknown.

Sequenced material: blood, taken after dendritic cell vaccination. The receptor comes from a human donor with glioblastoma.

The CDR3 nucleotides read TGCAGCGTTGAAGCCCTTGGCGGGGCCTACAATGAGCAGTTCTTC. This sequence encodes CSVEALGGAYNEQFF. The rearrangement links TRBV29-1 to TRBJ2-1; the D gene is possibly TRBD2 (6 bases). The CDR3 runs to 15 residues. Trimming left V 1 base short and J 2 bases short, with 12 bases between. The germline V gene encodes CDR1 SQVTM and CDR2 ANQGSEA.